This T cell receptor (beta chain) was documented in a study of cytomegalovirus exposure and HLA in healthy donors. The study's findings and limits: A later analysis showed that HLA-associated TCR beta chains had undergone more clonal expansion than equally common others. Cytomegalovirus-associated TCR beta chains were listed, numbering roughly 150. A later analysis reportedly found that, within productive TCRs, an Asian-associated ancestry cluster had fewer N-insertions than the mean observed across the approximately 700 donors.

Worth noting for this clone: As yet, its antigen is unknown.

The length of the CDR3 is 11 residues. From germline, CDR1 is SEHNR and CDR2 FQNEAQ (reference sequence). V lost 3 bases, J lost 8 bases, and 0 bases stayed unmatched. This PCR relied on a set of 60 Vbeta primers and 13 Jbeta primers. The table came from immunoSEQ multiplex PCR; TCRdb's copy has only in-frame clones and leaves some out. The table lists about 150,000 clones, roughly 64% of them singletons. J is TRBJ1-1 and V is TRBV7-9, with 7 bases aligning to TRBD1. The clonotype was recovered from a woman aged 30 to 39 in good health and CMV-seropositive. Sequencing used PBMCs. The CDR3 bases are TGTGCCAGCAGCTTGGGACAGGAAGCTTTCTTT. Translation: CASSLGQEAFF.